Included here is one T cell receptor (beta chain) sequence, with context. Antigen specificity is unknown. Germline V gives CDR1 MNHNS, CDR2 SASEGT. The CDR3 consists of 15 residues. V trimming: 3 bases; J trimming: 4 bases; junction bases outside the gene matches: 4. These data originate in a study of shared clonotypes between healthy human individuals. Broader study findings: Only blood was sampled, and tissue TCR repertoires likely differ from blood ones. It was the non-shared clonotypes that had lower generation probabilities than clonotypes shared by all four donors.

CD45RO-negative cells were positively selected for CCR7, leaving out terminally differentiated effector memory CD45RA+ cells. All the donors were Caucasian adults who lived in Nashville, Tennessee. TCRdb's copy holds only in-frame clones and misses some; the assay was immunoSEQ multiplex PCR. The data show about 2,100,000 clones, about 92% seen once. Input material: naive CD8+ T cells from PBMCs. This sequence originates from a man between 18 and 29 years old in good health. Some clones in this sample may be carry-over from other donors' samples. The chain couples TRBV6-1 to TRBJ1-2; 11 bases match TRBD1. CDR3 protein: CASSDWTGGLYGYTF. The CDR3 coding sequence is TGTGCCAGCAGTGACTGGACAGGGGGCCTCTATGGCTACACCTTC.